This T cell receptor (beta chain) was sequenced for a study of cytomegalovirus exposure and HLA in healthy donors. Across the study: In a later analysis, the roughly 120 validation repertoires were reported to have used the same platform as the 600 to 800 first-cohort repertoires.

Assay used: immunoSEQ multiplex PCR; TCRdb lists only in-frame clones, some missing. This table holds about 360,000 clones, 80% to 90% found once. The CDR3 contains 15 residues. Germline V gives CDR1 GTSNPN, CDR2 SVGIG (reference sequence). The V end lost 1 base, the J end lost 5 bases, and 17 bases lay between the germline ends. For this clone: Its target is not known.

Regarding the study as a whole: In the 90 to 150 validation repertoires, under 95% of cluster scores exceeded 0, per a later analysis. TCR beta chains numbering 150 to 200 were designated cytomegalovirus-associated.

Separation from the 666-subject first cohort characterized the roughly 130-subject validation cohort, to which the donors belonged. This chain links TRBV30 with TRBJ2-5; maybe TRBD1 (6 bases). Sequencing was carried out using PBMCs. The TCR originated in a woman under 30 in good health and CMV-seronegative. CDR3 bases: TGTGCCTGGAGTGAGATTACAGGGACGACCGAGACCCAGTACTTC. Amino acids: CAWSEITGTTETQYF.